This T cell receptor beta chain derives from a study of cytomegalovirus exposure and HLA in healthy donors. There are 13 residues in the CDR3. Between the trimmed V and J ends, which lost 7 bases and 0 bases, there was a span of 7 bases. Germline V gene lookup returns CDR1 MNHNS and CDR2 SASEGT. The PCR made use of 60 Vbeta and 13 Jbeta primers. Assay used: immunoSEQ multiplex PCR; TCRdb lists only in-frame clones, some missing. The sample yields roughly 180,000 clones, approximately 81% seen once. V gene TRBV6-1 combines with J gene TRBJ1-5; no firm D call. The sequence came from a female donor in good health and CMV-seronegative. Source material: PBMCs. Here the CDR3 DNA reads TGTGCCAGCACCACTCTTAGCAATCAGCCCCAGCATTTT. Translation gives CASTTLSNQPQHF.